A selection of T cell receptor beta chains follows, all from one sample in a study of blood T cells in healthy people across ages. TCRdb reprocessed the 5' RACE reads with MiXCR, giving one entry per CDR3 protein. The table has some 900,000 distinct CDR3 sequences, around 48% seen once. Sequencing was done on a sample of blood. The receptors stem from a man younger than 45 in good health. CDR3s include the opening cysteine and the closing phenylalanine or tryptophan. Each record gives: V gene, J gene, clone size, D gene, CDR3 DNA, CDR3 protein. A D gene is named only where the DNA matches it firmly. Clone size is stated in some rows and not others, as once, few, many or a class when expanded.

>TRBV12-3/TRBV12-4|TRBJ2-4|many|TRBD2
TGTGCCAGCAGTGTCAGCGGGGGTGGCGACATTCAGTACTTC
CASSVSGGGDIQYF
>TRBV29-1|TRBJ2-7|few|-
TGCAGCGCTTCCCCGGGGCTCAAGTACGAGCAGTACTTC
CSASPGLKYEQYF
>TRBV29-1|TRBJ2-7|-|TRBD1
TGCGGCGTGGGACAGAGCTACGAGCAGTACTTC
CGVGQSYEQYF
>TRBV4-2|TRBJ2-1|few|-
TGTGCCAGCAGCCAAGGCCCCCTAGGAGGGGGGGCTTGGAATGAGCAGTTCTTC
CASSQGPLGGGAWNEQFF
>TRBV9|TRBJ2-1|-|TRBD2
TGTGCCAGCAGCGAGACAGCGGGGGGCCGAAATGAGCAGTTCTTC
CASSETAGGRNEQFF
>TRBV21-1|TRBJ1-5|once|-
TGTGCCAGCAGCAAAGTCGTGCCCCAGCATTTT
CASSKVVPQHF
>TRBV5-1|TRBJ2-1|-|-
TGCGCCAGCAGCTTCGAAGAGACCCAGTTCTTC
CASSFEETQFF
>TRBV12-3/TRBV12-4|TRBJ2-7|-|-
TGTGCCAGCAGTTTGGGAGAAACCTACGAGCAGTACTTC
CASSLGETYEQYF
>TRBV3-1|TRBJ1-3|many|-
TGTGCCAGCAGCCAGGGGGCCGGAACTGGAAACACCATATATTTT
CASSQGAGTGNTIYF
>TRBV7-9|TRBJ2-3|-|TRBD1
TGTGCCAGCAGCCCCACAGGGGATGGCACAGATACGCAGTATTTT
CASSPTGDGTDTQYF
>TRBV28|TRBJ2-1|-|TRBD1
TGTGCCAGCAGTACCGGACAGGGGGGCGATGAGCAGTTCTTC
CASSTGQGGDEQFF
>TRBV5-1|TRBJ2-7|-|-
TGCGCCAGCAGACGGGACGGCCGCTCCTACGAGCAGTACTTC
CASRRDGRSYEQYF
>TRBV5-1|TRBJ2-7|-|-
TGCGCCAGCAGCTTGGCCGGTGAGACACAGTACAATGAGCAGTACTTC
CASSLAGETQYNEQYF
>TRBV5-1|TRBJ2-5|-|TRBD1
TGCGCCAGCAGCTCCAGGACAGGGGTACAAGAGACCCAGTACTTC
CASSSRTGVQETQYF
>TRBV10-3|TRBJ1-4|-|TRBD1
TGTGCCATCAGGGGGACAGAATCCGAAAAACTGTTTTTT
CAIRGTESEKLFF
>TRBV4-3|TRBJ2-5|-|-
TGCGCCAGCAGTAAAGGGACGGGCTACAATGAGCAGTACTTC
CASSKGTGYNEQYF
>TRBV6-2/TRBV6-3|TRBJ2-7|-|TRBD2
TGTGCCAGCAGCGCCGGACTAGCGGGTGAGCAGTACTTC
CASSAGLAGEQYF
>TRBV28|TRBJ1-2|-|-
TGTGCCAGCGGGCGGGGGGGCGGCTATGGCTACACCTTC
CASGRGGGYGYTF
>TRBV7-9|TRBJ2-1|few|-
TGTGCCAGCAGCTTATTAGGAGGAGCGCACAATGAGCAGTTCTTC
CASSLLGGAHNEQFF
>TRBV6-5|TRBJ1-1|-|-
TGTGCCAGCAGACCCGGGGTCCACACTGAAGCTTTCTTT
CASRPGVHTEAFF
>TRBV4-1|TRBJ2-1|many|TRBD2
TGCGCCAGCAGCGACCGCGGGGGTTCTGAGCAGTTCTTC
CASSDRGGSEQFF
>TRBV7-2|TRBJ1-2|many|-
TGTGCCAGCAGCTTGAACGTCGGGTCTGGGGGCTACACCTTC
CASSLNVGSGGYTF
>TRBV30|TRBJ2-2|-|-
TGTGCCTGGAGTGTAACAGGGACCGGGGAGCTGTTTTTT
CAWSVTGTGELFF
>TRBV18|TRBJ2-3|-|-
TGTGCCAGCTCACCACTATCGGGACCCCGGACCGAAGATACGCAGTATTTT
CASSPLSGPRTEDTQYF
>TRBV2|TRBJ2-1|few|-
TGTGCCAGCAATAACGTCAATGAGCAGTTCTTC
CASNNVNEQFF
>TRBV2|TRBJ1-1|-|-
TGTGCCAGCACGGGGCAGCCGGGGCTGAACACTGAAGCTTTCTTT
CASTGQPGLNTEAFF
>TRBV7-8|TRBJ1-5|few|-
TGTGCCAGCAGCTTATCGTACCAGCCCCAGCATTTT
CASSLSYQPQHF
>TRBV20-1|TRBJ2-2|-|TRBD1
TGCAGTGCGGCGGACAGGGCTTACACCGGGGAGCTGTTTTTT
CSAADRAYTGELFF